This TCR beta chain was captured in a study of shared clonotypes between healthy human individuals. Study-level findings and limits: Generally, estimated richness proved larger in naive subsets than it did in memory subsets.

On this clone: The antigen is unknown.

Produced via immunoSEQ multiplex PCR; TCRdb's table is partial and in-frame only. The sample lists over a million clones; around 78% were seen once. This sequence was found in a man aged 18 to 30 in good health. Some clones in this sample may be carry-over from other donors' samples. Sequencing used memory CD4+ T cells from PBMCs. Described subset: CD45RA-negative fraction.

CDR3 amino acids: CASSYTRLHEQYF. In nucleotides, the CDR3 is TGTGCCAGCAGTTATACTAGATTGCACGAGCAGTACTTC. The V call is TRBV28, the J call TRBJ2-5, with D possibly matching TRBD2 (5 bases). The DNA matches TRBJ2-7 better at its end, which makes the J call doubtful. Germline V gives CDR1 MDHEN, CDR2 SYDVKM. The CDR3 totals 13 residues.